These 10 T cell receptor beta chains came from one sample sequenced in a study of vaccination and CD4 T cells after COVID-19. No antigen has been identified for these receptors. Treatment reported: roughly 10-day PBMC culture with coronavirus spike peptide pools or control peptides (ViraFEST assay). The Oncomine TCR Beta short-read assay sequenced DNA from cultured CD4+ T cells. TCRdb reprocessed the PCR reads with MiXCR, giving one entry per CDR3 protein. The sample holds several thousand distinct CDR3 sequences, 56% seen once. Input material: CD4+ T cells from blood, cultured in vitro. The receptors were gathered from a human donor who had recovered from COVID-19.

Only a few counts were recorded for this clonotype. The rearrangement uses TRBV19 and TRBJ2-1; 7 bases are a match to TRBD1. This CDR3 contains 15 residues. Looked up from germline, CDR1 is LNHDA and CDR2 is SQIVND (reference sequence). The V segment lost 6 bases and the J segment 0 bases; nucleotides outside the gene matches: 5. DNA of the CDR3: TGTGCCAGTAGGTCAACAGGGGTCTCCTACAATGAGCAGTTCTTC. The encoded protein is CASRSTGVSYNEQFF.

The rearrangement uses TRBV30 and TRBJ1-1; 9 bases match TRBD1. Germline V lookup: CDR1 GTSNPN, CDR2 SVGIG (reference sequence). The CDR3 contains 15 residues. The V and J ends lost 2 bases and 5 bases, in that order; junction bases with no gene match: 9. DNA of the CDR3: TGTGCCTGGAGTCGGACAGGGGTGGTACTTACTGAAGCTTTCTTT. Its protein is CAWSRTGVVLTEAFF.

CDR3: CASSTFPGLGETQYF. The DNA of the CDR3 is TGTGCCAGCAGCACGTTCCCTGGCTTGGGAGAGACCCAGTACTTC. The V gene is TRBV7-2, the J gene TRBJ2-5; D not resolved. From germline, CDR1 is SGHTA and CDR2 FQGNSA. The length of the CDR3 is 15 residues. Trimming removed 5 bases from V and 4 bases from J, with 17 bases in between.

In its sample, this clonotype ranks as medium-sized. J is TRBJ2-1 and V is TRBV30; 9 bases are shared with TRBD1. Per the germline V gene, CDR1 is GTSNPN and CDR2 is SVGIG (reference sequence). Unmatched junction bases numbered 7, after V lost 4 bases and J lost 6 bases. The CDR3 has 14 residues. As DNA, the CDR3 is TGTGCCTGGAAAGAACAGGGGGCGGCCAATGAGCAGTTCTTC. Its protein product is CAWKEQGAANEQFF.

CDR3 sequence: CASSVEQGAGETQYF. The CDR3 DNA reads TGCGCCAGCAGCGTCGAGCAGGGGGCAGGGGAGACCCAGTACTTC. This rearrangement joins TRBV5-1 to TRBJ2-5; the match to TRBD1 covers 8 bases. The germline V gene encodes CDR1 SGHRS and CDR2 YFSETQ. The CDR3 has 15 residues. The J segment lost 5 bases and the V segment lost 4 bases, leaving 10 bases of the junction unmatched.

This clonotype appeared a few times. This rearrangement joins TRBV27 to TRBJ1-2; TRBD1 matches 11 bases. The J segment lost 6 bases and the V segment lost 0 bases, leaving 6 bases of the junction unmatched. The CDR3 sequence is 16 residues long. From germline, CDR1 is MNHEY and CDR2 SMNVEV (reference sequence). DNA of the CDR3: TGTGCCAGCAGTTTATCACCGGGACAGGGGGAAAATGGCTACACCTTC. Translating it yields CASSLSPGQGENGYTF.

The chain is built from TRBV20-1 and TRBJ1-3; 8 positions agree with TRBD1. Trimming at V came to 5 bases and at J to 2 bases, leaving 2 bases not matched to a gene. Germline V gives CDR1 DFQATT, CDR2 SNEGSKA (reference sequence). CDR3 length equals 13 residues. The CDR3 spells CSAGTGAGNTIYF. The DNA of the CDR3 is TGCAGTGCTGGGACAGGAGCTGGAAACACCATATATTTT.

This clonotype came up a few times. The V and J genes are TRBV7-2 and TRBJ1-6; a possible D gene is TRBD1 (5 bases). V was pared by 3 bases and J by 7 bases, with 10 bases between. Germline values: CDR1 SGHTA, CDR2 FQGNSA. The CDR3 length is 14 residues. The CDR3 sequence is CASSFWTRNSPLHF. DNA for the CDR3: TGTGCCAGCAGCTTCTGGACAAGGAATTCACCCCTCCACTTT.

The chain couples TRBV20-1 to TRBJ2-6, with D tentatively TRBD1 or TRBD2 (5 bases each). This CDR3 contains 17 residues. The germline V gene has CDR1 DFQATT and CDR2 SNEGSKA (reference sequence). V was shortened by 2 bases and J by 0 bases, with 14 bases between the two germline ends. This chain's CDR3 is CSARLPGRNSGANVLTF. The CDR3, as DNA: TGCAGTGCTAGACTCCCGGGACGGAACTCTGGGGCCAACGTCCTGACTTTC.

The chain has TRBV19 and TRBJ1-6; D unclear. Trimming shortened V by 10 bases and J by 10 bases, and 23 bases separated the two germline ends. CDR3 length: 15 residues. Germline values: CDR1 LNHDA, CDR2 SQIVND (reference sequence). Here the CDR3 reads CATNRGVLFQSPLHF. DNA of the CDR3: TGTGCCACAAATCGGGGTGTGCTGTTCCAATCACCCCTCCACTTT.